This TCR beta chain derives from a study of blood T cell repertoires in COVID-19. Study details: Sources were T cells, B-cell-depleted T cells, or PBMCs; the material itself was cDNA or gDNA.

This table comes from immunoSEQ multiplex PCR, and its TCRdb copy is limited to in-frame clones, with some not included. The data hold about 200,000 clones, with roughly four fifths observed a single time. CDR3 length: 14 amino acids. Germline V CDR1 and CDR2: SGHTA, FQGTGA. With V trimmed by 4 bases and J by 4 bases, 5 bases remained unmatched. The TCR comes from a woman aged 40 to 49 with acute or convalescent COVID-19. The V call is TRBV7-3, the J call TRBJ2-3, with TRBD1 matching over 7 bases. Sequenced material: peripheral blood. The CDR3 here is CASSWGTAADTQYF. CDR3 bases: TGTGCCAGCAGCTGGGGGACAGCTGCAGATACGCAGTATTTT. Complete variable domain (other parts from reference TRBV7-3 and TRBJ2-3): GAGVSQTPSNKVTEKGKYVELRCDPISGHTALYWYRQSLGQGPEFLIYFQGTGAADDSGLPNDRFFAVRPEGSVSTLKIQRTERGDSAVYLCASSWGTAADTQYFGPGTRLTVL.